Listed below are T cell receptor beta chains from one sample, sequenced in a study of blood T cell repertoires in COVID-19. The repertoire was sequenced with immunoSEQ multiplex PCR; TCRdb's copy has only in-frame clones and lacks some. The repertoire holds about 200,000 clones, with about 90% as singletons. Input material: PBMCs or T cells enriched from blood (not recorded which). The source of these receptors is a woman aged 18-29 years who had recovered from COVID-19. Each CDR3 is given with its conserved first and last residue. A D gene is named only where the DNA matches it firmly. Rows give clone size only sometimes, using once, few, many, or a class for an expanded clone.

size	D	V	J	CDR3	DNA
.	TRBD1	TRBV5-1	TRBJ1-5	CASSLGDREGQPQHF	TGCGCCAGCAGCTTGGGAGACAGGGAAGGCCAGCCCCAGCATTTT
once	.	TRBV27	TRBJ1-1	CASSLSVRTVNTEAFF	TGTGCCAGCAGTTTATCGGTCCGGACAGTGAACACTGAAGCTTTCTTT
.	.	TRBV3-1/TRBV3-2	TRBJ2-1	CASSQVIGELLNEQFF	TGTGCCAGCAGCCAAGTAATCGGGGAATTGTTAAATGAGCAGTTCTTC
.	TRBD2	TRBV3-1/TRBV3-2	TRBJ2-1	CASSPRLAGGYSYNEQFF	TGTGCCAGCAGCCCCCGACTAGCGGGGGGTTACTCCTACAATGAGCAGTTCTTC
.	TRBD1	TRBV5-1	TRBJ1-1	CASSLTGTGGTEAFF	TGCGCCAGCAGCTTAACCGGGACAGGGGGCACTGAAGCTTTCTTT
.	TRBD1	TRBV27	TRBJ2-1	CASSLSAGGLNEQFF	TGTGCCAGCAGTTTATCGGCAGGGGGCTTGAATGAGCAGTTCTTC
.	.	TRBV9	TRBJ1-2	CASSVEGVPNYGYTF	TGTGCCAGCAGCGTAGAGGGGGTCCCTAACTATGGCTACACCTTC
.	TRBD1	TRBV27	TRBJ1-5	CASSAQGGGQPQHF	TGTGCCAGCAGTGCCCAGGGGGGTGGCCAGCCCCAGCATTTT
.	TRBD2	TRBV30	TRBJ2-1	CAWESGGPYNEQFF	TGTGCCTGGGAAAGCGGGGGACCCTACAATGAGCAGTTCTTC
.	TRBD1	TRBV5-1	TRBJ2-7	CASSSLTGGNYEQYF	TGCGCCAGCAGCTCGTTGACAGGGGGGAACTACGAGCAGTACTTC
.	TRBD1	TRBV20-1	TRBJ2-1	CSAPGGNEQFF	TGCAGTGCGCCAGGGGGCAATGAGCAGTTCTTC
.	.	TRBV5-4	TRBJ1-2	CASSLQGPGGYTF	TGTGCCAGCAGCTTACAGGGACCGGGGGGCTACACCTTC
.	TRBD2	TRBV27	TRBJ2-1	CASSPKAGTNEQFF	TGTGCCAGCAGTCCCAAAGCGGGGACCAATGAGCAGTTCTTC
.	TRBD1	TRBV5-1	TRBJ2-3	CASSYLGQANKGLHADTQYF	TGCGCCAGCAGCTACCTCGGACAGGCCAATAAGGGATTACACGCAGATACGCAGTATTTT
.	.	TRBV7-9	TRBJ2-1	CASSPIPGQGNNEQFF	TGTGCCAGCAGCCCAATCCCCGGTCAGGGAAACAATGAGCAGTTCTTC
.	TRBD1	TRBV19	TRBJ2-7	CATTGTGKDEQYF	TGTGCCACGACCGGGACAGGGAAGGACGAGCAGTACTTC
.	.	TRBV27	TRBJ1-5	CASSRSRGSNQPQHF	TGTGCCAGCAGTCGGTCAAGGGGGTCCAATCAGCCCCAGCATTTT
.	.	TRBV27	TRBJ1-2	CASRSADYGYTF	TGTGCCAGCAGAAGCGCTGACTATGGCTACACCTTC
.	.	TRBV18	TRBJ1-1	CASSPPKGTEAFF	TGTGCCAGCTCACCACCGAAGGGGACTGAAGCTTTCTTT
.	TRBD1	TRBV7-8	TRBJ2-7	CASGPYRGSYEQYF	TGTGCCAGCGGACCCTACAGGGGCTCCTACGAGCAGTACTTC
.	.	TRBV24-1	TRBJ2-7	CATSGGTGPTYEQYF	TGTGCCACCAGTGGGGGTACAGGGCCTACCTACGAGCAGTACTTC
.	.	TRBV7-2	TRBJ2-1	CASSLGGNLHNEQFF	TGTGCCAGCAGCTTAGGAGGTAACTTACACAATGAGCAGTTCTTC
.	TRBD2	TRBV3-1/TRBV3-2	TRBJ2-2	CASSRRRTSGGFTGELFF	TGTGCCAGCAGCCGACGTCGGACTAGCGGGGGATTTACCGGGGAGCTGTTTTTT
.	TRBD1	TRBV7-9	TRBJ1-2	CASNSRDSGYTF	TGTGCCAGCAACAGTAGGGACAGTGGCTACACCTTC
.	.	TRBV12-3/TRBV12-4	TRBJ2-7	CASGLLLEQYF	TGTGCCAGCGGTTTACTTTTGGAGCAGTACTTC
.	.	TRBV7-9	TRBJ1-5	CASSFSQSNQPQHF	TGTGCCAGCAGCTTCTCCCAGAGCAATCAGCCCCAGCATTTT
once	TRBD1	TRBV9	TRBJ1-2	CASSVAGAQGATGYTF	TGTGCCAGCAGCGTAGCGGGGGCCCAGGGGGCAACTGGCTACACCTTC
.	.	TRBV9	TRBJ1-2	CASSLQANYGYTF	TGTGCCAGCAGCCTACAGGCTAACTATGGCTACACCTTC
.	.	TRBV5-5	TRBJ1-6	CASSLEGSGPSPLHF	TGTGCCAGCAGCTTGGAAGGCTCAGGTCCTTCACCCCTCCACTTT
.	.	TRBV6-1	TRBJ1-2	CASSEQDSTGYTF	TGTGCCAGCAGTGAACAGGACAGCACTGGCTACACCTTC
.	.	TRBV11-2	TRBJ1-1	CASKRLGDTEAFF	TGTGCCAGCAAGAGGTTAGGGGACACTGAAGCTTTCTTT
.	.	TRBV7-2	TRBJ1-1	CASSRGLTEAFF	TGTGCCAGCAGCCGTGGGCTGACTGAAGCTTTCTTT
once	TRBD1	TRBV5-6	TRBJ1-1	CASSLAPGQGFRTEAFF	TGTGCCAGCAGCTTGGCCCCGGGACAGGGTTTCAGGACTGAAGCTTTCTTT
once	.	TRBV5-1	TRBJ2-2	CASSSPQHNTGELFF	TGCGCCAGCAGCTCCCCACAGCATAACACCGGGGAGCTGTTTTTT
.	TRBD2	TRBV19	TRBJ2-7	CASSFRDYTYEQYF	TGTGCCAGTAGTTTTCGGGACTATACCTACGAGCAGTACTTC
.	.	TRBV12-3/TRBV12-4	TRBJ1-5	CASSLFIQPQHF	TGTGCCAGCAGTTTATTTATTCAGCCCCAGCATTTT
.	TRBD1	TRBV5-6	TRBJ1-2	CASSSRQGWNYGYTF	TGTGCCAGCAGCTCCAGACAGGGCTGGAACTATGGCTACACCTTC
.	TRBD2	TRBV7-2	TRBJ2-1	CASSFRPGSGGGSYNEQFF	TGTGCCAGCAGCTTCCGCCCGGGTAGCGGGGGAGGGTCCTACAATGAGCAGTTCTTC
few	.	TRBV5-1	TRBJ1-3	CASSWGTSGNTIYF	TGCGCCAGCAGCTGGGGGACATCTGGAAACACCATATATTTT
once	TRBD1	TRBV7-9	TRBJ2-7	CASRSGQATGEQYF	TGTGCCAGCAGGTCGGGACAGGCGACTGGGGAGCAGTACTTC
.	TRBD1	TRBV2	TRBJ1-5	CASRDNPGGGQPQHF	TGTGCCAGCAGAGATAATCCAGGGGGAGGTCAGCCCCAGCATTTT
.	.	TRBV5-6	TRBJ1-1	CASRGGLANTEAFF	TGTGCCAGCAGAGGCGGCCTGGCGAACACTGAAGCTTTCTTT
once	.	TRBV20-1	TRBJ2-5	CSARVGETQYF	TGCAGTGCTAGAGTCGGGGAGACCCAGTACTTC
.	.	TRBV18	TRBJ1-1	CASSPFEKGTRWGSEAFF	TGTGCCAGCTCACCATTCGAAAAGGGAACCCGATGGGGCTCTGAAGCTTTCTTT
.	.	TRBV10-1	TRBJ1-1	CASSPTGNTEAFF	TGCGCCAGCAGTCCGACAGGGAACACTGAAGCTTTCTTT
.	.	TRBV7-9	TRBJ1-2	CASSSKNRDGYTF	TGTGCCAGCAGCTCCAAAAACAGGGACGGCTACACCTTC
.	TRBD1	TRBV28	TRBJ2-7	CASRKQGVRTYEQYF	TGTGCCAGCAGGAAACAGGGGGTACGGACCTACGAGCAGTACTTC
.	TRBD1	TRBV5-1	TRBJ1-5	CASSRTGAPLSNQPQHF	TGCGCCAGCAGCCGTACAGGGGCCCCCCTTAGCAATCAGCCCCAGCATTTT
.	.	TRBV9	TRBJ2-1	CASSPGLLYNEQFF	TGTGCCAGCAGCCCCGGGTTGCTCTACAATGAGCAGTTCTTC
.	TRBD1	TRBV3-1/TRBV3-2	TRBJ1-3	CASSRTGDRNTIYF	TGTGCCAGCAGCCGGACAGGGGATAGAAACACCATATATTTT